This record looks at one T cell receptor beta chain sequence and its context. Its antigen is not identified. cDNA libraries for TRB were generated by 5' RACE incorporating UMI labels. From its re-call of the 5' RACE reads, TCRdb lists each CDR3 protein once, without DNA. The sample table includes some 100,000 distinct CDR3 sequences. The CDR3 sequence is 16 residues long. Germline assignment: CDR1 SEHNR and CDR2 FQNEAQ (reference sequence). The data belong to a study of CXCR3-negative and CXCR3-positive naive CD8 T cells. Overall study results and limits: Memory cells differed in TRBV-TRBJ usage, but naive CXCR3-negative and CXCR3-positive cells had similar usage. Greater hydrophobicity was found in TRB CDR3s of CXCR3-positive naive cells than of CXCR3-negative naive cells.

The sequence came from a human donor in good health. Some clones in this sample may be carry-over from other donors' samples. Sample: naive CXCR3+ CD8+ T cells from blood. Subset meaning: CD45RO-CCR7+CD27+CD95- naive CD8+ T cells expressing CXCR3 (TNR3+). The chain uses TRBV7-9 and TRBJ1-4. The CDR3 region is CASRLDGSVTNEKLFF. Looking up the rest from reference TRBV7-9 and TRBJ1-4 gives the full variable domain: DTGVSQNPRHKITKRGQNVTFRCDPISEHNRLYWYRQTLGQGPEFLTYFQNEAQLEKSRLLSDRFSAERPKGSFSTLEIQRTEQGDSAMYLCASRLDGSVTNEKLFFGSGTQLSVL.